This T cell receptor (beta chain) was recorded in a study of T cell responses to AZD1222 COVID-19 vaccine (dated by TCRdb to the early 2020s). At the level of the whole study: TCR sequencing was performed for 230 to 250 trial participants, of whom around 200 were given two doses of AZD1222 and around 25 were given two doses of MenACWY control vaccine. Trial participants were enrolled by age into subgroups of 18-55, 56-69 and 70-plus years, and around 150, 28 and 57 TCR-sequenced participants, respectively, were included in these subgroups.

Taken with the paper, the label for time point translates to: about 28 days (+/-7) after the second vaccine dose. What this sample's treatment or condition label stands for: meningococcal conjugate vaccine given as trial control. The vaccinee samples were drawn from two UK trials, COV001 and COV002, one of which was a single-blind randomized controlled phase 2/3 trial testing AZD1222 (ChAdOx1 nCoV-19) in healthy adults. For TCRbeta chain sequencing, PBMC samples were collected from trial participants at day 0 and at day 28 after the second dose. Overall study outcomes, separate from this receptor: Reportedly, close to half of the unique spike-specific TCRs recognized epitopes lying outside the regions that are mutated in the B.1.351 and B.1.1.7 variants. Conclusions about previously exposed vaccinees were limited because only six or seven AZD1222 recipients were SARS-CoV-2 seropositive at baseline. Spike-specific TCR breadth and depth rose significantly after two AZD1222 doses compared with day 0 and with MenACWY recipients. The vaccine-associated CD4 TCRs covered the entire spike protein, and the dominant responses fell in regions 160-218 and 743-854. Most participants were white British and females outnumbered males, and the authors suggested that clonal diversity may have been underestimated. The 56-69-year group was small, and its depth increase did not reach significance, likely because of low power. Because no day 14 peak-response samples were available, repertoires were characterized only after the peak T cell response.

Trimming takes 5 bases off V and 4 bases off J; junction bases not matched to a gene: 7. CDR1 is given as SGHVS and CDR2 as FQNEAQ, both from the germline V gene. The CDR3, from cysteine to phenylalanine, totals 14 residues. Solely the CDR3 DNA is kept, with 42 bases framed from the first base. The CDR3 regions of human TCRbeta chains were subjected to immunosequencing. Per the source publication's procedure: Repertoire TCRs were checked for matches against a reference library of SARS-CoV-2-specific TCRs that had been generated using the MIRA antigen-specificity platform. Breadth meant the fraction of unique TCRs that were SARS-CoV-2-associated, whereas depth meant the fraction of total T cells that were SARS-CoV-2-associated. Using the MIRA data, every spike-specific TCR was mapped to the spike region that the TCR reacted to and assigned to either a CD4 or a CD8 class. Log10-transformed breadth and depth values were compared by one-way ANOVA with Sidak's multiple comparisons tests. TCRdb obtained this table from immuneACCESS and retained in-frame rearrangements with V and J assigned. These tables miss some clones; where compared with another copy, unresolved V genes account for less than half of the shortfall, and the remainder is unexplained. The V and J calls and clone size are taken from that table; D and trimming were inferred from the DNA. The sample table lists 150,000 to 200,000 clones, roughly nine tenths of them with a count of one. Approximately 4% of the sample goes to the ten largest clones.

Of note for this clone: Its antigen is unknown. Base qualities are not provided; no much larger clone lies one nucleotide away.

The material sequenced was peripheral blood, taken 28 days after the second dose of the MenACWY control vaccine. The chain links TRBV7-8 with TRBJ2-5; 7 bases in the middle match TRBD1. The clonotype was recovered from an adult who received the MenACWY meningococcal vaccine as a control. At the DNA level, the sequence is TGTGCCAGCAGCGAAGACAGGGTGGGAGAGACCCAGTACTTC. Its protein product is CASSEDRVGETQYF.